This TCR beta chain was captured by sequencing in a study of CD4+ T cells in melanoma. Findings and caveats of the study: Reportedly, melanoma neoantigen-specific CD4+ T cells showed varied differentiation states.

This CDR3 is built from 14 residues. Trimming took 4 bases from V and 2 from J, leaving 12 bases between them. Germline lookup yields CDR1 SGHRS and CDR2 YFSETQ. Assay used: immunoSEQ multiplex PCR; TCRdb lists only in-frame clones, some missing. The top ten hold less than 2% of the sample, which has 140,000 or so clones, about 90% seen once. Worth noting for this clone: Antigen specificity is unknown.

This chain joins TRBV5-1 and TRBJ2-5; the D gene is possibly TRBD2 (6 bases). The receptor comes from a human donor with melanoma. DNA for the CDR3: TGCGCCAGCAGCATCACAGGAGGGCAAGAGACCCAGTACTTC. This encodes CASSITGGQETQYF.